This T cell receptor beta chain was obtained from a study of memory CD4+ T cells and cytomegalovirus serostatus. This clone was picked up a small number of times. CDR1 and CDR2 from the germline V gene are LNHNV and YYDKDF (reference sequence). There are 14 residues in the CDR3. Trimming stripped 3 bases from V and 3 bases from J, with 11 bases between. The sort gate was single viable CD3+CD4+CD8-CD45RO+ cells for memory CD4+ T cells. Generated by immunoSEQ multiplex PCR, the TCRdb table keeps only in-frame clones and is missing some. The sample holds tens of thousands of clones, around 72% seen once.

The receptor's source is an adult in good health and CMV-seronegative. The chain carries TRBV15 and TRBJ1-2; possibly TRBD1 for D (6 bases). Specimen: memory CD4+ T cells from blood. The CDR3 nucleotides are TGTGCCACCAGCAGGGCCGGGGGCTACTATGGCTACACCTTC. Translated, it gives CATSRAGGYYGYTF.